This T cell receptor beta chain was obtained from a study of blood T cell repertoires in COVID-19. Background on the study: COVID-19 samples collected from the United States, Italy and Spain covered acute and convalescent phases. Nucleic acid was either cDNA or gDNA, and it came from T cells, B-cell-depleted T cells, or PBMCs.

Methods used by the authors: Cell counts per sample came from amplifying reference gene primers. The assay was immunoSEQ multiplex PCR, and TCRdb's table has in-frame clones only and misses some. V, J and clone size derive from that table, while D and trimming were established from the DNA sequence. This table holds around 50,000 clones, about three quarters found once. The V and J ends lost 0 bases and 5 bases respectively, with 5 bases between them. Germline CDR1 is SGHNT and CDR2 is YENEEA. The length of the CDR3 is 13 residues. The sequenced material came from peripheral blood. This chain uses TRBV11-3 with TRBJ1-3, with D hard to call. The sequence came from a human donor with active or convalescent COVID-19. The donor label of this sample is uncertain. The CDR3 spells CASSLDPRNTIYF. The CDR3 DNA is TGTGCCAGCAGCTTAGATCCAAGAAACACCATATATTTT.